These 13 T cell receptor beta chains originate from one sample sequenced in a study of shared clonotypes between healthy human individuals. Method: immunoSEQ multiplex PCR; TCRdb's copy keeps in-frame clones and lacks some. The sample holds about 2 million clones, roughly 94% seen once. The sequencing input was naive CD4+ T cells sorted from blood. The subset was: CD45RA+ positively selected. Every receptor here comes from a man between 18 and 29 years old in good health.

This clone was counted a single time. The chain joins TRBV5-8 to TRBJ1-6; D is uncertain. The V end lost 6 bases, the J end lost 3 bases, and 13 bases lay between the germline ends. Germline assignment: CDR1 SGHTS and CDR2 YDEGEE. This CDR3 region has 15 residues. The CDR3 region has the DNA TGTGCCAGCACTTCGAGCAGATTCTATAATTCACCCCTCCACTTT. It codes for CASTSSRFYNSPLHF.

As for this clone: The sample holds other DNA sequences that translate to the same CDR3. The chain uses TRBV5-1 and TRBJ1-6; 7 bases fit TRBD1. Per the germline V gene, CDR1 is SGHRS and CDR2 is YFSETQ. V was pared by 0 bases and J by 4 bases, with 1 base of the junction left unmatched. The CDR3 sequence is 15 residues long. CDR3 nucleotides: TGCGCCAGCAGCTTGGGGGACAGTTATAATTCACCCCTCCACTTT. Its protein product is CASSLGDSYNSPLHF.

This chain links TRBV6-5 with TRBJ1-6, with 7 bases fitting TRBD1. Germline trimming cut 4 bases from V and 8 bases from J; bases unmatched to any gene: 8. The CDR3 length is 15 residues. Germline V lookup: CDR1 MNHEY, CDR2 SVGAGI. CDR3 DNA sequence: TGTGCCAGCAGTTCAATGGACAGGAGAGATTCACCCCTCCACTTT. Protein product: CASSSMDRRDSPLHF.

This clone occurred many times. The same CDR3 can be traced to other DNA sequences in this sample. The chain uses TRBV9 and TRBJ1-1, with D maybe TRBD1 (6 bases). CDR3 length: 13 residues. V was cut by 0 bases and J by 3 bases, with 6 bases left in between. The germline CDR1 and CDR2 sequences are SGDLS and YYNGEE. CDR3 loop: CASSVAGDTEAFF. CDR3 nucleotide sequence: TGTGCCAGCAGCGTAGCAGGGGACACTGAAGCTTTCTTT.

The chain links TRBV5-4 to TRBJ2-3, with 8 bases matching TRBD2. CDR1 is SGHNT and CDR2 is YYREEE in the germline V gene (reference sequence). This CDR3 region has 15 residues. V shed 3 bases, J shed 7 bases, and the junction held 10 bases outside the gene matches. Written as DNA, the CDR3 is TGTGCCAGCAGCTCTGGACTAGCTCCCGCAAATACGCAGTATTTT. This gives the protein CASSSGLAPANTQYF.

For the CDR3, the DNA is TGTGCCAGCAGCCCCGGGGGTCGGGGTGGCACTGAAGCTTTCTTT. Protein product: CASSPGGRGGTEAFF. This chain links TRBV6-5 with TRBJ1-1, with D tentatively TRBD1 (5 bases). The CDR3 covers 15 residues. V lost 6 bases and J lost 4, with 18 bases in between. CDR1 and CDR2 (germline): MNHEY, SVGAGI.

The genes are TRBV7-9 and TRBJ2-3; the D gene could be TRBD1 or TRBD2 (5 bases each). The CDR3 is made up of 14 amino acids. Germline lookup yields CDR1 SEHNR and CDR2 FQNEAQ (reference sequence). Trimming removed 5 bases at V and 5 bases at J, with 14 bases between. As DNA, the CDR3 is TGTGCCAGCAGCAAAAAAGGGGACGTAGATACGCAGTATTTT. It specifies CASSKKGDVDTQYF.

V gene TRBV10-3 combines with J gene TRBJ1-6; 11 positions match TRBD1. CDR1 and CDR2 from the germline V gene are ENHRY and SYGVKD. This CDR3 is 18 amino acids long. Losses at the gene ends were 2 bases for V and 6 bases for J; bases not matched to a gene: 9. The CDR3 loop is CAISEPDRGRLINSPLHF. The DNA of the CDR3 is TGTGCCATCAGTGAGCCGGACAGGGGGCGATTGATTAATTCACCCCTCCACTTT.

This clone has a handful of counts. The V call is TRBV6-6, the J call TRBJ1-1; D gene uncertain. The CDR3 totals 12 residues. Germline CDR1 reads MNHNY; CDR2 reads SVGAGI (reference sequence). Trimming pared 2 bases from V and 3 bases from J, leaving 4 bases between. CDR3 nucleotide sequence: TGTGCCAGCAGTTACCACGACACTGAAGCTTTCTTT. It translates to CASSYHDTEAFF.

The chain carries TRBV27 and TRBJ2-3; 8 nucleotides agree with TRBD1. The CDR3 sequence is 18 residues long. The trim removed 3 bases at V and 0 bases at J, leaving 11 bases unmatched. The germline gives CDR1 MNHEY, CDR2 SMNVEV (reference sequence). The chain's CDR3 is CASSFTAPQGVSTDTQYF. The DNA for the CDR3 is TGTGCCAGCAGTTTCACTGCCCCACAGGGGGTTAGCACAGATACGCAGTATTTT.

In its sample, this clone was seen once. The CDR3 here is CASSHNSGQSYEQYF. The DNA for the CDR3 is TGTGCCAGCAGCCACAATTCGGGACAGTCCTACGAGCAGTACTTC. The rearrangement joins TRBV11-2 to TRBJ2-7; 7 bases agree with TRBD1. Trimming at V came to 5 bases and at J to 1 base, leaving 8 bases not matched to a gene. This CDR3 is built from 15 residues. Germline assignment: CDR1 SGHAT and CDR2 FQNNGV.

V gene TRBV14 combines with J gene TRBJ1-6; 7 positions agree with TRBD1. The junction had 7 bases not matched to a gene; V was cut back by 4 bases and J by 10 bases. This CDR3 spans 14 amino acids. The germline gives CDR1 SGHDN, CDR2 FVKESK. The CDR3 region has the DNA TGTGCCAGCAGCCTGCAGGGGGTAGGCTCACCCCTCCACTTT. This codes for CASSLQGVGSPLHF. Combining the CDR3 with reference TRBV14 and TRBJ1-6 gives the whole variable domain EAGVTQFPSHSVIEKGQTVTLRCDPISGHDNLYWYRRVMGKEIKFLLHFVKESKQDESGMPNNRFLAERTGGTYSTLKVQPAELEDSGVYFCASSLQGVGSPLHFGNGTRLTVT.

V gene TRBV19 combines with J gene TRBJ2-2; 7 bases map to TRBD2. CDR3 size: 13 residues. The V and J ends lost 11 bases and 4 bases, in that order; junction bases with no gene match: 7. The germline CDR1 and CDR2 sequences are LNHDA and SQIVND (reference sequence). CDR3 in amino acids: CAARGEGTGELFF. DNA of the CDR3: TGTGCCGCTCGGGGGGAGGGCACCGGGGAGCTGTTTTTT. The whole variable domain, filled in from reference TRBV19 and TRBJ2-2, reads DGGITQSPKYLFRKEGQNVTLSCEQNLNHDAMYWYRQDPGQGLRLIYYSQIVNDFQKGDIAEGYSVSREKKESFPLTVTSAQKNPTAFYLCAARGEGTGELFFGEGSRLTVL.